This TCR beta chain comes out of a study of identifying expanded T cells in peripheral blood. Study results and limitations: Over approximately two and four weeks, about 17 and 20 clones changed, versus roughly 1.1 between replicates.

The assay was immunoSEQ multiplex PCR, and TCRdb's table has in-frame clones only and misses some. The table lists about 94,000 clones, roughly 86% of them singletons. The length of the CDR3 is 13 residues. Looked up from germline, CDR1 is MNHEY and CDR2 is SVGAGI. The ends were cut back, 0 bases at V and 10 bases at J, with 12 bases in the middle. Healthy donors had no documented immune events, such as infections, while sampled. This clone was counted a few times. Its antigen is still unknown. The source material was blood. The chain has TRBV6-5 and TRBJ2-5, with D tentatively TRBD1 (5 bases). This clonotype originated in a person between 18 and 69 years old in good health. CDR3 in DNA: TGTGCCAGCAGTTACTCACAGGACCGGAACCAGTACTTC. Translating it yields CASSYSQDRNQYF.